This entry features one T cell receptor beta chain sequence. TCR beta CDR3 regions were amplified from RNA transcripts. The HTBI primer set was used in a first-round RT-PCR of the TCR CDR3. One entry per CDR3 protein results from TCRdb running MiXCR on the multiplex PCR reads. The sample lists 350,000 to 400,000 distinct CDR3 sequences; 19% were seen once. The germline gives CDR1 MGHRA, CDR2 YSYEKL. CDR3 length equals 18 residues. Trimming removed 1 base from V and 4 bases from J; junction bases left unmatched: 11. This record belongs to a study of T cells in Graves' hyperthyroidism and ophthalmopathy. Study-wide background: The initial diagnosis was the point when peripheral blood was collected, ahead of any treatment.

Absent ophthalmopathy progression within 18 months defined stable Graves' hyperthyroidism. The TCR was taken from a young woman with Graves' hyperthyroidism. V and J are TRBV4-1 and TRBJ2-5, with 11 bases aligning to TRBD2. The sequencing input was blood. The CDR3 sequence: CASSQVLRWLAGGETQYF. The CDR3 nucleotides are TGCGCCAGCAGCCAAGTCCTACGCTGGCTAGCGGGGGGAGAGACCCAGTACTTC.